The text below deals with one TCR beta chain. Its antigen is as yet unknown. This CDR3 is built from 17 residues. Germline-derived CDR1 and CDR2 are LNHDA and SQIVND (reference sequence). J gave up 7 bases and V 5 bases, and 16 bases lay outside the gene matches. Only in-frame clones appear in the TCRdb table, and some are missing; sequencing was by immunoSEQ multiplex PCR. The sample records 12,000 to 15,000 clones, approximately 83% being singletons. This record comes from a study of T cells in localized non-small cell lung cancer. Study outcomes and limitations: Appearances in adjacent lung were noted for a median about 50 of the top 100 tumor clones. Uninvolved nearby lung showed the greatest T cell clonality, exceeding that found in tumor. Heterogeneity is still possible, as just one tumor region was sequenced.

The chain combines TRBV19 with TRBJ2-1, with TRBD1 identical over 8 bases. The source of this sequence is a female donor over 55 with stage I squamous cell lung carcinoma. The source material was peripheral blood, sampled before any cancer treatment. CDR3 bases: TGTGCCAGTAGTCTTAGAGGCAGGGGGCATCGGACGAATGAGCAGTTCTTC. Translation: CASSLRGRGHRTNEQFF. The full variable domain, with the rest looked up from reference TRBV19 and TRBJ2-1, is DGGITQSPKYLFRKEGQNVTLSCEQNLNHDAMYWYRQDPGQGLRLIYYSQIVNDFQKGDIAEGYSVSREKKESFPLTVTSAQKNPTAFYLCASSLRGRGHRTNEQFFGPGTRLTVL.